This T cell receptor beta chain is drawn from a study of identical twins' blood T cells. Each TCR cDNA library carried sample-specific barcodes on both ends. TCRdb analysed the 5' RACE reads with MiXCR anew, one entry per CDR3 protein. The sample comprises about 370,000 distinct CDR3 sequences, about 28% of which are singletons, and roughly 6.1% rests with the top ten. This clonotype turned up a few times. Its antigen is still unknown. At one end, the junction sequence differs from germline, possibly due to a read error. Germline CDR1 and CDR2: SGHDN and FVKESK. This CDR3 is built from 18 residues. The study's findings and limits: Each donor's most abundant TCRbeta clonotypes shared more CDR3 sequences with her twin than unrelated donors. Twins reportedly had markedly more similar V usage than unrelated donors, even among out-of-frame TCRbeta clonotypes. Twin similarity might stem from environmental factors, not only genetics.

This clonotype was obtained from a woman between 18 and 55 years old in good health. Sequencing was performed on PBMCs. This chain uses TRBV14 with TRBJ1-6, with no clear D. CDR3 region: CASNQEARTVGYNSPLHF. CDR3 bases: TGTGCCAGCAACCAAGAAGCCAGGACCGTCGGGTATAATTCACCCCTCCACTTT.